These T cell receptor beta chains were read from a single sample in a study of spatial heterogeneity in lung cancer. TCRdb recomputed calls from the 5' RACE reads with MiXCR, one row per CDR3 protein. The sample records some 25,000 distinct CDR3 sequences, approximately 4.8% being singletons. This material consisted of PBMCs, taken at surgery. Receptors were obtained from a male donor with early-stage non-small cell lung cancer. Each CDR3 is given with its conserved first and last residue. Fields, in order: V gene, J gene, clone size, CDR3 protein. Clone size appears in some rows only: once, few, many, or a class for an expanded clone.

v_gene: TRBV7-2
j_gene: TRBJ2-1
abundance: many
CDR3aa: CASSLDSLGQFF

v_gene: TRBV5-1
j_gene: TRBJ2-7
abundance: many
CDR3aa: CASSFPLTGNLYEQYF

v_gene: TRBV18
j_gene: TRBJ1-6
abundance: many
CDR3aa: CASSPLGGGNSPLHF

v_gene: TRBV12-3/TRBV12-4
j_gene: TRBJ2-7
abundance: many
CDR3aa: CASSSHGGGARSEQYF

v_gene: TRBV7-9
j_gene: TRBJ1-5
abundance: many
CDR3aa: CASSFGDVSNQPQHF

v_gene: TRBV7-2
j_gene: TRBJ1-2
abundance: many
CDR3aa: CASSSPPFGYTF

v_gene: TRBV6-2/TRBV6-3
j_gene: TRBJ2-3
abundance: many
CDR3aa: CASSYSTQYTDTQYF

v_gene: TRBV6-2/TRBV6-3
j_gene: TRBJ2-7
abundance: once
CDR3aa: CASYGHYEQYF

v_gene: TRBV5-1
j_gene: TRBJ2-2
abundance: many
CDR3aa: CASSLALAGDTGELFF

v_gene: TRBV6-2/TRBV6-3
j_gene: TRBJ2-6
abundance: many
CDR3aa: CASSRGHASGANVLTF

v_gene: TRBV6-5
j_gene: TRBJ1-4
abundance: many
CDR3aa: CASRGPGTGSEKLFF

v_gene: TRBV12-3/TRBV12-4
j_gene: TRBJ1-2
abundance: many
CDR3aa: CASSDTGSSVYGYTF

v_gene: TRBV7-2
j_gene: TRBJ2-1
abundance: many
CDR3aa: CASSTQTGTLYNEQFF

v_gene: TRBV3-1
j_gene: TRBJ1-1
abundance: many
CDR3aa: CASSPTDGRYEAFF

v_gene: TRBV28
j_gene: TRBJ2-1
abundance: many
CDR3aa: CASSQQTSARAFF

v_gene: TRBV24-1
j_gene: TRBJ2-1
abundance: many
CDR3aa: CATRDSSYNEQFF

v_gene: TRBV24-1
j_gene: TRBJ2-6
abundance: many
CDR3aa: CATSTLGQGASGANVLTF

v_gene: TRBV7-2
j_gene: TRBJ2-1
abundance: many
CDR3aa: CASSSDRGRYNEQFF

v_gene: TRBV20-1
j_gene: TRBJ2-2
abundance: many
CDR3aa: CSARDYNHTGELFF

v_gene: TRBV28
j_gene: TRBJ2-3
abundance: .
CDR3aa: CASKLAGVQRGFRDTQYF

v_gene: TRBV30
j_gene: TRBJ2-7
abundance: .
CDR3aa: CAWSVLGSYEQHF

v_gene: TRBV12-3/TRBV12-4
j_gene: TRBJ2-3
abundance: many
CDR3aa: CASSVLRPLTGIDTQYF

v_gene: TRBV7-2
j_gene: TRBJ2-7
abundance: medium-sized
CDR3aa: CASRQSGLSYEQYF

v_gene: TRBV7-9
j_gene: TRBJ2-2
abundance: many
CDR3aa: CASSLALASGKNTGELFF

v_gene: TRBV3-1
j_gene: TRBJ1-2
abundance: many
CDR3aa: CASSQGTYGYTF

v_gene: TRBV18
j_gene: TRBJ2-5
abundance: many
CDR3aa: CANRLQETQYF

v_gene: TRBV27
j_gene: TRBJ2-1
abundance: many
CDR3aa: CASSLSSVPYNEQFF

v_gene: TRBV9
j_gene: TRBJ2-2
abundance: few
CDR3aa: CASSPYLMREPGELFF